Listed below are T cell receptor beta chains from one sample, sequenced in a study of blood T cell repertoires in COVID-19. Profiling relied on immunoSEQ multiplex PCR, and the TCRdb table lists in-frame clones only, not all of them. The table has around 380,000 clones, roughly 77% seen once. The sample was peripheral blood. The receptors come from a human donor with acute or convalescent COVID-19. The donor label of this sample is uncertain. CDR3s include the opening cysteine and the closing phenylalanine or tryptophan. The D gene is left open where the match is weak. Only some rows state a clone size, as once, few, many or a class for expanded clones.

TRBJ1-1,-,TRBV2,TRBD1,CASSEWGQGLEAFF,TGTGCCAGCAGTGAATGGGGACAGGGACTTGAAGCTTTCTTT
TRBJ2-6,-,TRBV3-1/TRBV3-2,-,CASSEEAGANVLTF,TGTGCCAGCAGCGAAGAGGCAGGGGCCAACGTCCTGACTTTC
TRBJ2-3,-,TRBV9,TRBD2,CASSAGGSGRADTQYF,TGTGCCAGCAGCGCGGGAGGAAGCGGGAGGGCAGATACGCAGTATTTT
TRBJ1-2,once,TRBV12-3/TRBV12-4,-,CASRPTGYDGYTF,TGTGCCAGCAGACCCACGGGATACGATGGCTACACCTTC
TRBJ2-1,few,TRBV28,TRBD2,CASSPLAGQYNEQFF,TGTGCCAGCAGCCCGCTAGCGGGACAGTACAATGAGCAGTTCTTC
TRBJ2-7,-,TRBV10-2,-,CASSDGYALYF,TGCGCCAGCAGTGACGGGTACGCCTTGTACTTC
TRBJ2-7,-,TRBV19,TRBD1,CASSIDGDRGYEQYF,TGTGCCAGTAGTATAGACGGGGACAGGGGTTACGAGCAGTACTTC
TRBJ1-2,-,TRBV12-3/TRBV12-4,TRBD1,CASSFQGARGYTF,TGTGCCAGCAGTTTTCAGGGGGCCAGGGGCTACACCTTC
TRBJ2-3,once,TRBV10-2,TRBD2,CASRLAGGFSTDTQYF,TGCGCCAGCAGACTAGCGGGGGGGTTTAGCACAGATACGCAGTATTTT
TRBJ2-1,-,TRBV10-2,TRBD2,CASSEWGLGENYNEQFF,TGCGCCAGCAGTGAGTGGGGACTAGGAGAGAATTACAATGAGCAGTTCTTC
TRBJ1-1,-,TRBV19,-,CASIPGQNTEAFF,TGTGCCAGTATCCCGGGACAGAACACTGAAGCTTTCTTT
TRBJ1-1,-,TRBV28,TRBD1,CASSSNRGRTAEAFF,TGTGCCAGCAGTTCTAACAGGGGGCGGACCGCTGAAGCTTTCTTT
TRBJ1-1,once,TRBV9,TRBD1,CASSVVGTARTFF,TGTGCCAGCAGCGTAGTAGGGACAGCGAGAACTTTCTTT
TRBJ2-2,-,TRBV7-2,TRBD2,CASSTSGSAGELFF,TGTGCCAGCAGCACTAGCGGGAGCGCCGGGGAGCTGTTTTTT
TRBJ1-3,-,TRBV18,-,CASSPGRISGNTIYF,TGTGCCAGCTCACCAGGGCGTATCAGTGGAAACACCATATATTTT
TRBJ2-3,-,TRBV2,TRBD1,CATNLGTGISADTQYF,TGTGCCACCAACCTCGGGACAGGGATCTCGGCAGATACGCAGTATTTT
TRBJ2-7,-,TRBV11-2,TRBD1,CASSSRDRVGNEQYF,TGTGCCAGCAGCTCCCGGGACAGGGTTGGAAACGAGCAGTACTTC
TRBJ2-7,-,TRBV5-1,-,CASSPDNDYEQYF,TGCGCCAGCAGCCCTGACAACGACTACGAGCAGTACTTC
TRBJ1-2,-,TRBV6-1,TRBD1,CASSDLGQGPLRGYTF,TGTGCCAGCAGTGACCTGGGACAGGGCCCCTTACGTGGCTACACCTTC
TRBJ2-7,-,TRBV11-2,-,CASSFNLFGEQYF,TGTGCCAGCAGCTTTAACCTCTTCGGCGAGCAGTACTTC
TRBJ2-2,-,TRBV18,-,CASSPARTNTGELFF,TGTGCCAGCTCACCGGCAAGAACGAACACCGGGGAGCTGTTTTTT
TRBJ2-7,-,TRBV18,-,CASSQGLLIGVGEQYF,TGTGCCAGCTCACAAGGACTTCTTATCGGTGTGGGCGAGCAGTACTTC
TRBJ2-7,-,TRBV5-1,-,CASSLGPGVSYEQYF,TGCGCCAGCAGCTTGGGTCCCGGGGTCTCCTACGAGCAGTACTTC
TRBJ1-1,-,TRBV4-1,-,CASSQGGWSTEAFF,TGCGCCAGCAGCCAAGGGGGCTGGAGCACTGAAGCTTTCTTT
TRBJ2-1,-,TRBV10-3,-,CAISELGGGRNEQFF,TGTGCCATCAGTGAGTTAGGGGGTGGTAGAAATGAGCAGTTCTTC
TRBJ1-6,-,TRBV6-6,-,CASTGGSNNSPLHF,TGTGCCAGCACGGGGGGTTCAAATAATTCACCCCTCCACTTT
TRBJ2-5,-,TRBV6-5,TRBD1,CASVGQGRWQETQYF,TGTGCCAGCGTGGGACAGGGGCGTTGGCAAGAGACCCAGTACTTC
TRBJ1-6,-,TRBV18,-,CASSPYSSSYNSPLHF,TGTGCCAGCTCACCCTACAGCAGCTCCTATAATTCACCCCTCCACTTT
TRBJ1-2,few,TRBV6-5,-,CASSLDRVNYGYTF,TGTGCCAGCAGTTTGGACAGAGTTAACTATGGCTACACCTTC
TRBJ2-1,-,TRBV12-5,TRBD2,CASGPPNAGDYNEQFF,TGTGCTAGTGGTCCCCCCAATGCGGGGGATTACAATGAGCAGTTCTTC
TRBJ2-1,-,TRBV28,TRBD1,CASSSDRAPYNEQFF,TGTGCCAGCAGCTCCGACAGGGCCCCCTACAATGAGCAGTTCTTC
TRBJ2-3,-,TRBV18,-,CASSPLGPTGGSTDTQYF,TGTGCCAGCTCACCATTGGGGCCCACCGGGGGTAGCACAGATACGCAGTATTTT
TRBJ1-2,-,TRBV6-5,TRBD1,CASSQGVYGYTF,TGTGCCAGCAGCCAGGGGGTCTATGGCTACACCTTC
TRBJ1-3,-,TRBV3-1/TRBV3-2,-,CASSQGTVTIYF,TGTGCCAGCAGCCAAGGGACAGTTACCATATATTTT
TRBJ2-1,-,TRBV19,-,CASRGRAYNEQFF,TGTGCCAGTAGAGGCAGGGCCTACAATGAGCAGTTCTTC
TRBJ1-1,many,TRBV7-9,TRBD1,CASRPGQGPNTEAFF,TGTGCCAGCAGGCCTGGACAGGGGCCGAACACTGAAGCTTTCTTT
TRBJ1-1,-,TRBV30,-,CAWSVVGYTEAFF,TGTGCCTGGAGTGTGGTCGGGTACACTGAAGCTTTCTTT
TRBJ2-2,-,TRBV6-5,-,CASRGSGELFF,TGTGCCAGCCGGGGGTCCGGGGAGCTGTTTTTT
TRBJ2-3,-,TRBV30,-,CAWSPSDTQYF,TGTGCCTGGAGTCCCTCAGATACGCAGTATTTT
TRBJ1-5,once,TRBV7-9,-,CASSLAYSNQPQHF,TGTGCCAGCAGCTTAGCGTATAGCAATCAGCCCCAGCATTTT
TRBJ2-2,-,TRBV6-5,-,CASSYAGQIRGELFF,TGTGCCAGCAGTTACGCGGGACAGATTCGCGGGGAGCTGTTTTTT
TRBJ1-5,-,TRBV6-5,TRBD1,CASSSRQGGSNQPQHF,TGTGCCAGCAGTTCCAGACAGGGGGGAAGCAATCAGCCCCAGCATTTT
TRBJ1-6,-,TRBV7-9,-,CASSLVGTPNSPLHF,TGTGCCAGCAGCTTAGTTGGGACACCCAATTCACCCCTCCACTTT
TRBJ1-1,-,TRBV6-5,-,CASSYGPNTEAFF,TGTGCCAGCAGTTATGGGCCGAACACTGAAGCTTTCTTT
TRBJ2-2,-,TRBV7-9,-,CASSLPTVTGELFF,TGTGCCAGCAGCTTACCGACAGTCACCGGGGAGCTGTTTTTT
TRBJ2-2,-,TRBV28,-,CASSSSVGGFRAGELFF,TGTGCCAGCAGTTCTTCTGTGGGCGGGTTTCGAGCCGGGGAGCTGTTTTTT
TRBJ1-3,-,TRBV7-7,-,CASSLSRAPGNTIYF,TGTGCCAGCAGCTTAAGCAGGGCCCCTGGAAACACCATATATTTT
TRBJ1-5,-,TRBV19,-,CASSINRAGSNQPQHF,TGTGCCAGTAGTATAAATAGGGCGGGGAGCAATCAGCCCCAGCATTTT